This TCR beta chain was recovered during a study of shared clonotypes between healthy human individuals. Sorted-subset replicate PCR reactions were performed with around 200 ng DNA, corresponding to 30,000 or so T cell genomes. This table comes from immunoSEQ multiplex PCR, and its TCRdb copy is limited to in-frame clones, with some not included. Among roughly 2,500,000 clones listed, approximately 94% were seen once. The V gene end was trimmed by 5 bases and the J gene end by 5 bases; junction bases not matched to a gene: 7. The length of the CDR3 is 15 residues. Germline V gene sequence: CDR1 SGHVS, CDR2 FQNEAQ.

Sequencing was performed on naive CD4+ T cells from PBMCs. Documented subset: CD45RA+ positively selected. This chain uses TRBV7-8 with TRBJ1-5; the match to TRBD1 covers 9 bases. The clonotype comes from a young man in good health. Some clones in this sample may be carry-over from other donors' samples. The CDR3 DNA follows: TGTGCCAGCAGCCGGGACAGGGTAGGGGATCAGCCCCAGCATTTT. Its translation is CASSRDRVGDQPQHF.